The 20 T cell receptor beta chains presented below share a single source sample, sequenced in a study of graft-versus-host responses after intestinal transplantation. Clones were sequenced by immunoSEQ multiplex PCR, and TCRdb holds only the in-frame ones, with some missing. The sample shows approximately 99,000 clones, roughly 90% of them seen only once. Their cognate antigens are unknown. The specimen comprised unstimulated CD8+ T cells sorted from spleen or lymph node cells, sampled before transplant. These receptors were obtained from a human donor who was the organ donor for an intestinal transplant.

The CDR3 DNA is TGTGGCACAAGCCAGGACAGGGTTATGGATGAGCAGTTCTTC. Its protein product is CGTSQDRVMDEQFF. The chain is built from TRBV2 and TRBJ2-1; 8 bases line up with TRBD1. This CDR3 spans 14 amino acids. The germline V gene encodes CDR1 SNHLY and CDR2 FYNNEI.

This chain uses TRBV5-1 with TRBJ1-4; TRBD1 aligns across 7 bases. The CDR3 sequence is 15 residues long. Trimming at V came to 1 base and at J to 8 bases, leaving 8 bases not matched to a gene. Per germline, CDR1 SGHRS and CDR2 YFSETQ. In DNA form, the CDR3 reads TGCGCCAGCAGCTTGTCCGCGAGCAGGGGGGAAAAACTGTTTTTT. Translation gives CASSLSASRGEKLFF. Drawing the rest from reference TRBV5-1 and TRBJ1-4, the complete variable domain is KAGVTQTPRYLIKTRGQQVTLSCSPISGHRSVSWYQQTPGQGLQFLFEYFSETQRNKGNFPGRFSGRQFSNSRSEMNVSTLELGDSALYLCASSLSASRGEKLFFGSGTQLSVL.

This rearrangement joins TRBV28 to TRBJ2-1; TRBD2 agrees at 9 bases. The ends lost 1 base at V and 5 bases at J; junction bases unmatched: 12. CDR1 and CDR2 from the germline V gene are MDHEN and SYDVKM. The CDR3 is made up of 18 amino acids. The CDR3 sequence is CASSLYSIGLAGHNEQFF. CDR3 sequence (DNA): TGTGCCAGCAGTTTATATTCAATCGGGCTAGCGGGACACAATGAGCAGTTCTTC. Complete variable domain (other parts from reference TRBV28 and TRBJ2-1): DVKVTQSSRYLVKRTGEKVFLECVQDMDHENMFWYRQDPGLGLRLIYFSYDVKMKEKGDIPEGYSVSREKKERFSLILESASTNQTSMYLCASSLYSIGLAGHNEQFFGPGTRLTVL.

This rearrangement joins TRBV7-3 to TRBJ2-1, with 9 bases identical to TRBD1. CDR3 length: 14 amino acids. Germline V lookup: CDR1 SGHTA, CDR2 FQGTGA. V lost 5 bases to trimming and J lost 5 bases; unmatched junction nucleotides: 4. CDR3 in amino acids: CASSPQGADNEQFF. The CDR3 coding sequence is TGTGCCAGCAGCCCACAGGGGGCAGACAATGAGCAGTTCTTC.

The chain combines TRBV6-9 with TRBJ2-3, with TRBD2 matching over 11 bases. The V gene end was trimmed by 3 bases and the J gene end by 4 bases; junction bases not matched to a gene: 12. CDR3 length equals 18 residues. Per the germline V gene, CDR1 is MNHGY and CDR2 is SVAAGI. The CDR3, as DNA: TGTGCCAGCAGTTACCCTCGCCCTAGCGGGAGGTGGCCAGATACGCAGTATTTT. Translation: CASSYPRPSGRWPDTQYF.

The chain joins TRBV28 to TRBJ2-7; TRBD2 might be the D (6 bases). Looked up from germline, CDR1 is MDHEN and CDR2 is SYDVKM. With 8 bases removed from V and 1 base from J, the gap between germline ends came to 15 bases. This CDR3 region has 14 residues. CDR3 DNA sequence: TGTGCCAGCCAAACTAGCTCCGGGTCCTACGAGCAGTACTTC. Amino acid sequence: CASQTSSGSYEQYF. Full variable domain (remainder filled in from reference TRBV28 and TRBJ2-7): DVKVTQSSRYLVKRTGEKVFLECVQDMDHENMFWYRQDPGLGLRLIYFSYDVKMKEKGDIPEGYSVSREKKERFSLILESASTNQTSMYLCASQTSSGSYEQYFGPGTRLTVT.

CDR3 DNA sequence: TGTGCCAGCAGCCACTGGTTAGGGAGCCAAGAGACCCAGTACTTC. It is translated as CASSHWLGSQETQYF. This chain uses TRBV7-8 with TRBJ2-5; maybe TRBD2 (5 bases). This CDR3 is 15 amino acids long. Germline V gene lookup returns CDR1 SGHVS and CDR2 FQNEAQ. Trimming stripped 5 bases from V and 1 base from J, with 14 bases between.

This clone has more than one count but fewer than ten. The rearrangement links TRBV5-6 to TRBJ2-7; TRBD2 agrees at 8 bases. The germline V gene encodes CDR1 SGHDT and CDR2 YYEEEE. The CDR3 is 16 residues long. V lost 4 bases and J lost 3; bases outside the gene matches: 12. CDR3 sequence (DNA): TGTGCCAGCAGCGGCCCGACAGCGGGGGTTTTCTACGAGCAGTACTTC. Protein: CASSGPTAGVFYEQYF.

CDR3: CASSFGDSLQETQYF. In DNA form, the CDR3 reads TGTGCCAGCAGCTTTGGGGACTCGCTCCAAGAGACCCAGTACTTC. The V gene is TRBV7-9, the J gene TRBJ2-5; tentatively, D is TRBD2 (6 bases). CDR3 length: 15 amino acids. With 3 bases removed from V and 1 base from J, the gap between germline ends came to 12 bases. Germline V gives CDR1 SEHNR, CDR2 FQNEAQ (reference sequence).

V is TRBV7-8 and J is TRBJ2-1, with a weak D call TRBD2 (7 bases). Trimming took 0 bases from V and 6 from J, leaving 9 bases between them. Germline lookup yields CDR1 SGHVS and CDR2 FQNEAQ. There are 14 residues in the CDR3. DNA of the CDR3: TGTGCCAGCAGCTTAGCGGGGGGGCGCAATGAGCAGTTCTTC. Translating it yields CASSLAGGRNEQFF.

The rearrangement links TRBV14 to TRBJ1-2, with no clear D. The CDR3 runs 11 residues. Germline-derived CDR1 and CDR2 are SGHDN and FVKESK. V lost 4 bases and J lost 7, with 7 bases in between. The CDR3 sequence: CASSRRLGYTF. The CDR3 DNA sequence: TGTGCCAGCAGCCGCCGACTTGGCTACACCTTC.

CDR3 sequence (DNA): TGTGCCAGCAGTTTACAGTCCCCTGACCGAGGGTATGGCTACACCTTC. As protein: CASSLQSPDRGYGYTF. The chain carries TRBV28 and TRBJ1-2; D unclear. Germline values: CDR1 MDHEN, CDR2 SYDVKM. The V gene lost 2 bases and the J gene lost 5 bases, with 18 bases spanning the gap. The CDR3 length is 16 residues.

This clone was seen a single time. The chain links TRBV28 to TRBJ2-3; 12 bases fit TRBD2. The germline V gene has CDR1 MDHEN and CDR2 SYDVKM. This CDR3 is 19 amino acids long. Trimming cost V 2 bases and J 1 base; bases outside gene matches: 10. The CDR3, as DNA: TGTGCCAGCAGTTTAGGGCTAGCGGGAGGGCCGCGGGGCACAGATACGCAGTATTTT. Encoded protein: CASSLGLAGGPRGTDTQYF.

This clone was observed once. In nucleotides, the CDR3 is TGTGCCAGCAAGAGGGTCCCGGGCGGGAGTGGTAATGAGCAGTTCTTC. It is translated as CASKRVPGGSGNEQFF. J is TRBJ2-1 and V is TRBV2, with TRBD2 matching 7 bases. The CDR3 consists of 16 residues. Germline lookup yields CDR1 SNHLY and CDR2 FYNNEI. V shed 7 bases, J shed 7 bases, and the junction held 16 bases outside the gene matches.

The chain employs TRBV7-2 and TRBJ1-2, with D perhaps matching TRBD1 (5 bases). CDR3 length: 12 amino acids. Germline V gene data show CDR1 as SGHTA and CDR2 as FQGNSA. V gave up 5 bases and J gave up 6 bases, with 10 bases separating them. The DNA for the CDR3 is TGTGCCAGCAGCCCCCTCAGGGATGGCTACACCTTC. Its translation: CASSPLRDGYTF.

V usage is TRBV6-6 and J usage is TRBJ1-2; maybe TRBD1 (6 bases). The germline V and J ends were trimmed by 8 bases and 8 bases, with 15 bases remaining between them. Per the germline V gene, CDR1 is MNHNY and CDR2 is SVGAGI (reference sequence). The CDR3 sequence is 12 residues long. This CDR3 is CASLGGLDGYTF. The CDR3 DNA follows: TGTGCCAGCCTAGGGGGTCTGGACGGCTACACCTTC.

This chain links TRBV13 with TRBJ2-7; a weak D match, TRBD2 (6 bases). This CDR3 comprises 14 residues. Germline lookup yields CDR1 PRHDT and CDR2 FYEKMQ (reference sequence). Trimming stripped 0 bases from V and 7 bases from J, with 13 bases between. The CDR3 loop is CASSLGRGLGEQYF. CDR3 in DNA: TGTGCCAGCAGCTTAGGGCGGGGTCTGGGGGAGCAGTACTTC.

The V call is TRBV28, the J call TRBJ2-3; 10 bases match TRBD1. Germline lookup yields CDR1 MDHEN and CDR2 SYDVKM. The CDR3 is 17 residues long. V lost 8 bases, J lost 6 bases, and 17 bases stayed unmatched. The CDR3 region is CASELNGDRGNRDTQYF. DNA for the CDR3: TGTGCCAGCGAGTTGAACGGGGACAGGGGAAATAGGGATACGCAGTATTTT.

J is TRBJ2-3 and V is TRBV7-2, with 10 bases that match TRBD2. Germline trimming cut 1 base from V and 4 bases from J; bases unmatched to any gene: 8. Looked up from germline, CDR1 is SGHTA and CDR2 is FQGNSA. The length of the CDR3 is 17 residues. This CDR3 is CASSLGLAGDTADTQYF. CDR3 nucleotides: TGTGCCAGCAGCTTAGGTCTAGCGGGAGATACGGCAGATACGCAGTATTTT.

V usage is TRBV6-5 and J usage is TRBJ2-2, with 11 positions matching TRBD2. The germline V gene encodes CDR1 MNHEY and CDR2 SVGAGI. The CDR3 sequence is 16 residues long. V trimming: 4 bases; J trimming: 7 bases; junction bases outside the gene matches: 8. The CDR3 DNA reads TGTGCCAGCAGTTCAGTGAGACTAGCGGGGCTCGGGGAGCTGTTTTTT. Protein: CASSSVRLAGLGELFF.